What follows are 14 T cell receptor beta chains derived from one specimen sequenced in a study of human T cells and chemical hapten exposure. Time point given: healthy volunteer bleed at 6 weeks. Unfractionated whole blood was the source from which total RNA was extracted. TCRdb redid the calling of the RACE reads with MiXCR, one entry per CDR3 protein. This table holds under 45,000 distinct CDR3 sequences, 5.5% found once. Sequenced input: whole blood. The source is a human donor in good health. Some clones in this sample may be carry-over from other donors' samples.

Turning to this clonotype: With a much larger clone just one base away, this may be a read error. This chain connects TRBV7-2 to TRBJ2-3; perhaps TRBD1 as D (5 bases). The CDR3 runs to 13 residues. Germline CDR1 is SGHTA and CDR2 is FQGNSA. Trimming left V 8 bases short and J 2 bases short, with 11 bases between. The CDR3, as DNA: TGTGCCAGCCAGGGCAGCCACACAGATACGCAGTATTTT. It yields the protein CASQGSHTDTQYF. The full variable domain, completed using reference TRBV7-2 and TRBJ2-3, is GAGVSQSPSNKVTEKGKDVELRCDPISGHTALYWYRQSLGQGLEFLIYFQGNSAPDKSGLPSDRFSAERTGGSVSTLTIQRTQQEDSAVYLCASQGSHTDTQYFGPGTRLTVL.

In its sample, this clonotype was seen many times. CDR3 coding DNA: TGTGCCAGCAGCTTCGGGGGGCAGTACAATGAGCAGTTCTTC. It codes for CASSFGGQYNEQFF. J is TRBJ2-1 and V is TRBV7-8; D is perhaps TRBD2 (7 bases). V lost 3 bases, J lost 4 bases, and 10 bases lay in between. Germline V gives CDR1 SGHVS, CDR2 FQNEAQ. The CDR3 loop spans 14 amino acids.

This clonotype occurred many times. V is TRBV5-1 and J is TRBJ1-1; D might be TRBD1 (5 bases). Trimming removed 0 bases at V and 8 bases at J, with 5 bases between. This CDR3 is 11 amino acids long. Germline assignment: CDR1 SGHRS and CDR2 YFSETQ. CDR3 protein: CASSLEGEAFF. The DNA for the CDR3 is TGCGCCAGCAGCTTGGAGGGGGAAGCTTTCTTT.

This clonotype was found many times. V usage is TRBV20-1 and J usage is TRBJ2-3; D uncertain. Germline CDR1 reads DFQATT; CDR2 reads SNEGSKA (reference sequence). The CDR3 runs 13 residues. Trimming stripped 1 base from V and 3 bases from J, with 8 bases between. CDR3 protein: CSARAENTDTQYF. The CDR3 coding sequence is TGCAGTGCTAGAGCAGAGAATACAGATACGCAGTATTTT.

The chain has TRBV21-1 and TRBJ2-5; TRBD1 is the table's D call and was not checked against the DNA. TRBV21-1 is classified as a pseudogene. The CDR3 spans 14 residues. The CDR3 sequence is CASSPTRDKETQYF. CDR3 sequence (DNA): TGTGCCAGCAGCCCCACTCGGGACAAAGAGACCCAGTACTTC.

This clonotype was observed at least ten times. V and J are TRBV20-1 and TRBJ1-6; TRBD1 matches at 8 bases. The germline V gene encodes CDR1 DFQATT and CDR2 SNEGSKA (reference sequence). The CDR3 consists of 16 residues. V gave up 5 bases and J gave up 7 bases; unmatched junction bases: 13. CDR3 protein: CSAHNPDRARNSPLHF. DNA for the CDR3: TGCAGTGCTCATAATCCGGACAGGGCGAGGAATTCACCCCTCCACTTT.

The chain has TRBV4-1 and TRBJ1-2; D unresolved. The CDR3 runs 14 residues. V was pared by 0 bases and J by 4 bases, with 9 bases between. Germline V gene data show CDR1 as MGHRA and CDR2 as YSYEKL. The CDR3 region has the DNA TGCGCCAGCAGCCAAGATCCAGGAGTCTATGGCTACACCTTC. The encoded protein is CASSQDPGVYGYTF.

This clonotype appeared many times. V gene TRBV29-1 combines with J gene TRBJ2-3, with 8 bases lining up with TRBD1. The CDR3 covers 14 residues. The V segment lost 1 base and the J segment 3 bases; nucleotides outside the gene matches: 3. The V gene's germline CDR1 is SQVTM and CDR2 ANQGSEA. CDR3 loop: CSVEGRGRTDTQYF. The CDR3 nucleotides read TGCAGCGTTGAAGGCAGGGGGCGTACAGATACGCAGTATTTT.

This clonotype showed up many times. The genes are TRBV5-1 and TRBJ1-2; D is perhaps TRBD1 (5 bases). The CDR3 is 13 residues long. Germline CDR1 and CDR2: SGHRS and YFSETQ. V dropped 5 bases and J dropped 1 base, with 9 bases sitting between them. Here the CDR3 reads CASRRDSNYGYTF. The CDR3 coding sequence is TGCGCCAGCAGGAGAGACAGTAACTATGGCTACACCTTC.

This chain connects TRBV5-1 to TRBJ1-1; unclear D gene. CDR3 length: 15 amino acids. The germline gives CDR1 SGHRS, CDR2 YFSETQ. V was shortened by 3 bases and J by 0 bases, with 12 bases between the two germline ends. CDR3 amino acids: CASSSSGFMNTEAFF. CDR3 nucleotides: TGCGCCAGCAGCTCCTCGGGGTTCATGAACACTGAAGCTTTCTTT.

In this sample, this clonotype turned up many times. The CDR3 spells CASSYSEREKQYF. Here the CDR3 DNA reads TGTGCCAGCAGTTACTCGGAGCGAGAGAAGCAGTATTTT. This sequence joins TRBV6-2 or TRBV6-3 and TRBJ2-3; D unresolved. The CDR3 has 13 residues. The ends were cut back, 0 bases at V and 11 bases at J, with 12 bases in the middle. Looked up from germline, CDR1 is MNHEY and CDR2 is SVGEGT.

This clonotype has ten or more counts. CDR3 loop: CASRGAPDTQYF. The CDR3 DNA reads as TGTGCCAGCAGGGGGGCCCCAGATACGCAGTATTTT. The J gene is TRBJ2-3, the V gene TRBV3-1; TRBD1 is a possible D gene (6 bases). CDR3 length: 12 residues. Between the trimmed V and J ends, which lost 6 bases and 4 bases, there was a span of 8 bases. From germline, CDR1 is LGHDT and CDR2 YNNKEL (reference sequence).

This clonotype showed up many times. V is TRBV30 and J is TRBJ1-1, with D unclear. The CDR3 sequence is 13 residues long. The V gene lost 1 base and the J gene lost 3 bases, with 9 bases spanning the gap. Germline CDR1 GTSNPN, CDR2 SVGIG (reference sequence). For the CDR3, the DNA is TGTGCCTGGAGTGGGCAGACACACACTGAAGCTTTCTTT. Amino acids: CAWSGQTHTEAFF. Using reference TRBV30 and TRBJ1-1 for the parts outside the CDR3, the full variable domain is SQTIHQWPATLVQPVGSPLSLECTVEGTSNPNLYWYRQAAGRGLQLLFYSVGIGQISSEVPQNLSASRPQDRQFILSSKKLLLSDSGFYLCAWSGQTHTEAFFGQGTRLTVV.

A few counts support this clonotype. The chain combines TRBV3-1 with TRBJ2-1, with TRBD2 matching over 12 bases. This CDR3 contains 17 residues. Per the germline V gene, CDR1 is LGHDT and CDR2 is YNNKEL (reference sequence). With V trimmed by 5 bases and J by 6 bases, 11 bases remained unmatched. The CDR3 DNA sequence: TGTGCCAGCAGCAAGCTTTCTAGCGGGGGGGCCATCAATGAGCAGTTCTTC. Amino acids: CASSKLSSGGAINEQFF.